This TCR beta chain was retrieved from a study of T cell repertoires in cytomegalovirus infection (dated by TCRdb to between 2017 and 2020). Study-wide context: Because public TCR beta signatures pointed to carriage of CMV infection together with the matching HLA type, the HLA type of each donor mattered for the analysis. The paper's findings and limits, for the study overall: The ex vivo response was dominated by HLA-C-restricted CMV-specific TCR beta clonotypes, which also provided the single most frequent clonotype in two of eight donors. In both this cohort and an independent roughly 350-donor cohort, the cumulative frequency of public TCR beta family members distinguished carriers of CMV infection plus the relevant HLA type.

The instrument was an Illumina HiSeq 1500. TCRdb cleaned the public reads at Q25 with fastp, built clones with MiXCR and kept in-frame beta chains. Each entry is one CDR3 protein sequence, shown with its most common DNA and genes. A total of hundreds of thousands of distinct CDR3 sequences appear in this sample, 31% of them only once. The ten biggest clones cover roughly an eighth of the sample. In its sample, this clonotype was seen a few times. The specificity of this receptor is unknown. Qualities for individual bases were not recorded, and no much larger clone is one base off. The cysteine opens and the phenylalanine closes a CDR3 of 17 amino acids. Only the CDR3 DNA is retained, 51 bases long and in frame from the first base. V sheds 6 bases and J sheds 5 bases, leaving 22 bases between their ends.

Recombination linked TRBV12-3 or TRBV12-4 to TRBJ2-2; the D call is possibly TRBD1 or TRBD2, each sharing 5 bases. The receptor was isolated from a human donor in good health (CMV status not recorded). Some clones in this sample may be carry-over from other donors' samples. Sequencing was carried out using PBMCs. The CDR3 protein is CASSKHGTASRTGELFF. DNA sequence: TGTGCCAGCAGCAAACACGGGACCGCCTCAAGGACCGGGGAGCTGTTTTTT.